These 11 T cell receptor beta chains originate from one sample sequenced in a study of T cells in women clearing cervical HPV infection. TCRdb keeps only in-frame clones here, not all; method: immunoSEQ multiplex PCR. The sample totals 25,000 to 35,000 clones. Sequenced: blood buffy coat. The receptors were sampled from a woman aged 18-70 years with a cervical HPV16 infection that either progressed to CIN3+ or cleared (not recorded which).

About this clone: The read ends 3 residues early relative to the CDR3; the germline J gene fills the gap. This chain joins TRBV12-5 and TRBJ2-5, with D possibly TRBD1 on 5 matching bases. Per germline, CDR1 LGHNT and CDR2 FRNRAP. Trimming shortened V by 4 bases and J by 2 bases, and 14 bases separated the two germline ends. The CDR3 runs 15 residues. This CDR3 reads CASGSQGLGQETQYF. CDR3 DNA (partial): TGTGCTAGTGGTTCCCAGGGTTTGGGTCAAGAGACC.

Notes on this clone: The sequenced fragment ends 3 residues before the CDR3 boundary, so the rest is inferred from the germline J gene. The rearrangement joins TRBV5-1 to TRBJ1-6, with TRBD1 identical over 7 bases. Germline CDR1 is SGHRS and CDR2 is YFSETQ. CDR3 size: 18 residues. Trimming took 4 bases from V and 1 from J; bases not matched to a gene: 11. The CDR3 is CASSIGQAAFSYNSPLHF. The CDR3 DNA, read in part, is TGCGCCAGCAGCATCGGACAGGCTGCTTTTTCCTATAATTCACCC. The complete variable domain, with remaining parts taken from reference TRBV5-1 and TRBJ1-6, reads KAGVTQTPRYLIKTRGQQVTLSCSPISGHRSVSWYQQTPGQGLQFLFEYFSETQRNKGNFPGRFSGRQFSNSRSEMNVSTLELGDSALYLCASSIGQAAFSYNSPLHFGNGTRLTVT.

Turning to this clone: Coverage ceases 3 residues before the CDR3 finishes, and the germline J gene fills in the end. The chain recombines TRBV18 with TRBJ1-6; 7 bases align to TRBD1. The CDR3 consists of 14 residues. With V trimmed by 6 bases and J by 9 bases, 8 bases remained unmatched. Germline V gives CDR1 KGHSH, CDR2 LQKENI. The CDR3 bases that were read are TGTGCCAGCTCCCCGGGACAGTCTCCTTCACCC. This encodes CASSPGQSPSP. The CDR3 reads in full as CASSPGQSPSPLHF. The variable domain in full, with the rest retrieved from reference TRBV18 and TRBJ1-6, is NAGVMQNPRHLVRRRGQEARLRCSPMKGHSHVYWYRQLPEEGLKFMVYLQKENIIDESGMPKERFSAEFPKEGPSILRIQQVVRGDSAAYFCASSPGQSPSPLHFGNGTRLTVT.

Concerning this clone itself: The CDR3 is cut off 3 residues early in the read; its end comes from the germline J gene. The rearrangement joins TRBV24-1 to TRBJ2-7; 8 nucleotides line up with TRBD1. V lost 4 bases to trimming and J lost 2 bases; unmatched junction nucleotides: 6. This CDR3 comprises 15 residues. Germline V gene data show CDR1 as KGHDR and CDR2 as SFDVKD. Here the CDR3 reads CATSESGTGTYEQYF. The part of the CDR3 DNA that was read is TGTGCCACCAGTGAATCCGGGACAGGCACCTACGAG.

About this clone itself: The read ends 3 residues shy of where the CDR3 ends; the end is completed using the germline J gene. This chain uses TRBV18 with TRBJ2-1; 15 nucleotides line up with TRBD2. This CDR3 region has 18 residues. In germline, CDR1 is KGHSH, CDR2 LQKENI. Trimming cost V 6 bases and J 5 bases; bases outside gene matches: 11. The chain's CDR3 is CASSPFPRTSGRDNEQFF. CDR3 DNA, as far as it was read: TGTGCCAGCTCCCCATTCCCCCGGACTAGCGGGAGGGACAATGAG.

On this clone itself: The read terminates 3 residues before the CDR3 end, so the remaining end is supplied by the germline J gene. V usage is TRBV29-1 and J usage is TRBJ1-2; perhaps TRBD1 as D (5 bases). This CDR3 comprises 15 residues. CDR1 is SQVTM and CDR2 is ANQGSEA in the germline V gene. V lost 0 bases and J lost 4, with 15 bases in between. The CDR3 region is CSVEDRGGTGYGYTF. The CDR3 DNA, read in part, is TGCAGCGTTGAAGATCGGGGGGGGACGGGCTATGGC. Supplemented by reference TRBV29-1 and TRBJ1-2, the full variable domain reads SAVISQKPSRDICQRGTSLTIQCQVDSQVTMMFWYRQQPGQSLTLIATANQGSEATYESGFVIDKFPISRPNLTFSTLTVSNMSPEDSSIYLCSVEDRGGTGYGYTFGSGTRLTVV.

About this clone: The CDR3 is cut off 3 residues early in the read; its end comes from the germline J gene. This chain joins TRBV6-1 and TRBJ1-5; D is unclear. The V and J ends lost 1 base and 0 bases respectively, with 7 bases between them. CDR3 size: 15 residues. From germline, CDR1 is MNHNS and CDR2 SASEGT. Partial CDR3 DNA: TGTGCCAGCAGTGAAGGCGGGTATAGCAATCAGCCC. Translating gives CASSEGGYSNQP. The entire CDR3 reads CASSEGGYSNQPQHF.

For this clone: Coverage ceases 3 residues before the CDR3 finishes, and the germline J gene fills in the end. V and J are TRBV29-1 and TRBJ1-2; 8 nucleotides line up with TRBD1. CDR1 SQVTM and CDR2 ANQGSEA come from the germline V gene. V lost 8 bases to trimming and J lost 2 bases; unmatched junction nucleotides: 4. This CDR3 region has 12 residues. The sequenced part of the CDR3 DNA is TGCAGCTCTTGGACAGGGAACTATGGC. It specifies CSSWTGNYG. From start to end, the CDR3 is CSSWTGNYGYTF.

Details on this clone: The CDR3 extends 3 residues past the end of the read, so its final part is completed from the germline J gene. The genes are TRBV18 and TRBJ1-2; D possibly corresponds to TRBD1 (5 bases). Germline V gives CDR1 KGHSH, CDR2 LQKENI. The CDR3 is 15 residues long. CDR3 sequence: CASSPTANSYNDYTF. CDR3 DNA, as far as it was read: TGTGCCAGCTCACCGACAGCTAATTCCTACAATGAC.

As for this clone: The DNA ends 3 residues before the CDR3 does, and the rest of the CDR3 is filled in from the germline J gene. This rearrangement joins TRBV30 to TRBJ1-3, with 10 bases fitting TRBD1. The CDR3 covers 13 residues. Looked up from germline, CDR1 is GTSNPN and CDR2 is SVGIG (reference sequence). V lost 5 bases to trimming and J lost 3 bases; unmatched junction nucleotides: 1. The part of the CDR3 DNA that was read is TGTGCCTGGGGACAGGGGGTTGGAAACACC. This sequence encodes CAWGQGVGNT. The whole CDR3 reads CAWGQGVGNTIYF.

A word on this clone: The CDR3 is cut off 3 residues early in the read; its end comes from the germline J gene. The chain recombines TRBV20-1 with TRBJ1-1; D is ambiguous. Germline CDR1 and CDR2: DFQATT and SNEGSKA (reference sequence). The CDR3 is made up of 13 amino acids. Between the trimmed V and J ends, which lost 1 base and 3 bases, there was a span of 9 bases. The covered CDR3 bases are TGCAGTGCTAGAGCTTTGAGGTACACTGAA. Its protein product is CSARALRYTE. In full, the CDR3 is CSARALRYTEAFF.